This TCR beta chain was captured by sequencing in a study of Ad26.COV2.S vaccination and SARS-CoV-2 variants. Specified treatment: around 19 received Ad26.COV2.S at low or high dose, single or two shots; about 5 received placebo; per-sample allocation not given. Samples analyzed were those drawn on day 63 after the first vaccine or placebo injection. Sequencing was performed with immunoSEQ multiplex PCR; in TCRdb, only in-frame clones are kept and a portion is missing. The sample holds over 450,000 clones, about 89% seen once. From germline, CDR1 is KGHDR and CDR2 SFDVKD. Trimming took 1 base from V and 4 from J; bases not matched to a gene: 6. This CDR3 is 16 amino acids long. This clone appeared a single time.

The chain joins TRBV24-1 to TRBJ2-1; TRBD1 matches at 7 bases. The TCR was taken from a person between 18 and 65 years old who received the Ad26.COV2.S COVID-19 vaccine or a placebo. Sequencing used peripheral blood, obtained in a trial of Ad26.COV2.S vaccine versus placebo. CDR3 DNA: TGTGCCACCAGTGATTTTACAGGGGAACTATACAATGAGCAGTTCTTC. Encoded protein: CATSDFTGELYNEQFF.